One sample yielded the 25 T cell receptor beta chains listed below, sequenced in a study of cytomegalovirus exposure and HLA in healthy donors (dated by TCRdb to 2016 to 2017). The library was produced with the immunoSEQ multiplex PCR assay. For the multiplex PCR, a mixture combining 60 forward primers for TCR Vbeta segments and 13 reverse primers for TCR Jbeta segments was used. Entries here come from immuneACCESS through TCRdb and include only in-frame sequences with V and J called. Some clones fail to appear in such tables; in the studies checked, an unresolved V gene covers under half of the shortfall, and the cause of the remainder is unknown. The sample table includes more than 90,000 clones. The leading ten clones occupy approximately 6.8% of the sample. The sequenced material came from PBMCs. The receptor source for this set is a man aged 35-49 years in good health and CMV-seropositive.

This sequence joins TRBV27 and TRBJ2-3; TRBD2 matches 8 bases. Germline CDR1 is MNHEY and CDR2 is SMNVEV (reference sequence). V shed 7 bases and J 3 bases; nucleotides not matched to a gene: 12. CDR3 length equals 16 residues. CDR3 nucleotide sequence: TGTGCCAGCACCTTCTTAGCGGGAAGGGGTACAGATACGCAGTATTTT. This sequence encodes CASTFLAGRGTDTQYF.

The CDR3 DNA sequence: TGTGCCAGCAGCGTAGCGCCCGGACAGAACACCGGGGAGCTGTTTTTT. It encodes CASSVAPGQNTGELFF. This chain joins TRBV9 and TRBJ2-2; maybe TRBD1 (5 bases). Germline CDR1 reads SGDLS; CDR2 reads YYNGEE. The CDR3 contains 16 residues. The ends were cut back, 0 bases at V and 1 base at J, with 10 bases in the middle.

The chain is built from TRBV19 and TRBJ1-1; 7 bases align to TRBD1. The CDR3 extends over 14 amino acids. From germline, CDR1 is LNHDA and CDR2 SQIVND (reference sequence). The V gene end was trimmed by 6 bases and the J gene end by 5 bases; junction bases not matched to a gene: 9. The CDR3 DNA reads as TGTGCCAGTAGCGTAAAATACAGGGGTACTGAAGCTTTCTTT. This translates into CASSVKYRGTEAFF.

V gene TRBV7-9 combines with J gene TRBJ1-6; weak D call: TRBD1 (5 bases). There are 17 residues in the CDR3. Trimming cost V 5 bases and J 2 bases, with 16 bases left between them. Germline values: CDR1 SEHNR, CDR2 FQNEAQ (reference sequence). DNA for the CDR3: TGTGCCAGCAGCCCTTGGGGGGTGGAGGCCTATAATTCACCCCTCCACTTT. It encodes CASSPWGVEAYNSPLHF.

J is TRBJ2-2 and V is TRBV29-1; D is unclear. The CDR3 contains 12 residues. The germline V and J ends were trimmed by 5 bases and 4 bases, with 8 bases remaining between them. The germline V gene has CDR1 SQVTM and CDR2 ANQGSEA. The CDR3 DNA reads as TGCAGCGTTAGATCGGGCACCGGGGAGCTGTTTTTT. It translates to CSVRSGTGELFF.

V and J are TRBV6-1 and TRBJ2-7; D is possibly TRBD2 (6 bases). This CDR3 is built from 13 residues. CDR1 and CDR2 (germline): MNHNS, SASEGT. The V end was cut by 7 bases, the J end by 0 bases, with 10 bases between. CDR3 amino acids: CASTSVSSYEQYF. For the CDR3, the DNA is TGTGCCAGCACTAGCGTGAGCTCCTACGAGCAGTACTTC.

The CDR3 region has the DNA TGTGCCAGTACTAGGGACAGGGCGAACACTGAAGCTTTCTTT. Its protein product is CASTRDRANTEAFF. The chain has TRBV19 and TRBJ1-1; 9 bases map to TRBD1. The CDR3 runs to 14 residues. V shed 7 bases, J shed 1 base, and the junction held 4 bases outside the gene matches. Germline CDR1 LNHDA, CDR2 SQIVND (reference sequence).

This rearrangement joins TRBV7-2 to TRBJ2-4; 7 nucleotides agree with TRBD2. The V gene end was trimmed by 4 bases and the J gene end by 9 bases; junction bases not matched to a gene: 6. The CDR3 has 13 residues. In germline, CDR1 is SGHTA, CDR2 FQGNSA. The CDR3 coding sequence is TGTGCCAGCAGCTACCTGAAGCGGGGCATTCAGTACTTC. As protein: CASSYLKRGIQYF.

For the CDR3, the DNA is TGTGCCAGCAGCCAAGAGACTAGACTAGCGGGAGGGCCGGTCACCGGGGAGCTGTTTTTT. This encodes CASSQETRLAGGPVTGELFF. This rearrangement joins TRBV4-2 to TRBJ2-2, with 14 nucleotides matching TRBD2. This CDR3 region has 20 residues. Germline CDR1 is LGHNA and CDR2 is YNFKEQ. Trimming removed 0 bases from V and 4 bases from J; junction bases left unmatched: 10.

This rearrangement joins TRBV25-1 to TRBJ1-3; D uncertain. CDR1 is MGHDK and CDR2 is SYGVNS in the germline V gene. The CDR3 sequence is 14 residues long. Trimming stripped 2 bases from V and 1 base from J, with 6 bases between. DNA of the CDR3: TGTGCCAGCAGTGAAGAGGCATCTGGAAACACCATATATTTT. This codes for CASSEEASGNTIYF.

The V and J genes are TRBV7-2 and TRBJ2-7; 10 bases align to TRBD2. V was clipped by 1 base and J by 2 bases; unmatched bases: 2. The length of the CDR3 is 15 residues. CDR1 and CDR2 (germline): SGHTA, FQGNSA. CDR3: CASSLGLAGAYEQYF. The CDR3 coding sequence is TGTGCCAGCAGCTTAGGACTAGCGGGTGCCTACGAGCAGTACTTC.

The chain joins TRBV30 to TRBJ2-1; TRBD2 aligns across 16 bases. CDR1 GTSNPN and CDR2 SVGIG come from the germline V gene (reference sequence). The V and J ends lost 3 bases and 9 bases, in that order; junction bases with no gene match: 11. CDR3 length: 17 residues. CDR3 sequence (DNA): TGTGCCTGGAGAAAATCTGGGGGACTAGCGGGAGGGATTGAGCAGTTCTTC. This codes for CAWRKSGGLAGGIEQFF.

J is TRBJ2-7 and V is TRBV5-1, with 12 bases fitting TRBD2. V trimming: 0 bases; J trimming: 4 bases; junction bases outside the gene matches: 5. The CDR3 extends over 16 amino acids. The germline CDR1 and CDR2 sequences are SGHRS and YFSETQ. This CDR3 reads CASSLASGRVLYEQYF. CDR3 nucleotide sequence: TGCGCCAGCAGCTTGGCTAGCGGGAGGGTCCTATACGAGCAGTACTTC. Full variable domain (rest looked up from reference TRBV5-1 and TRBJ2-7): KAGVTQTPRYLIKTRGQQVTLSCSPISGHRSVSWYQQTPGQGLQFLFEYFSETQRNKGNFPGRFSGRQFSNSRSEMNVSTLELGDSALYLCASSLASGRVLYEQYFGPGTRLTVT.

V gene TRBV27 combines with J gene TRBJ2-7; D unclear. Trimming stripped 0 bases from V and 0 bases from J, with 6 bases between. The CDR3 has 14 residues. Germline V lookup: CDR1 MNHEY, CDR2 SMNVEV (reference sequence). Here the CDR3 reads CASSLSRSSYEQYF. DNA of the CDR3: TGTGCCAGCAGTTTATCAAGGAGCTCCTACGAGCAGTACTTC.

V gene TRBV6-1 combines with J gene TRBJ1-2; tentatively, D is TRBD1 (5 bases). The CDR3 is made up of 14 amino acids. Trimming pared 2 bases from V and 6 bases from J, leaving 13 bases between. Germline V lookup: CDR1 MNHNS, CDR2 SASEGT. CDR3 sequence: CASSELRVIDGYTF. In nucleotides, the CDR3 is TGTGCCAGCAGTGAACTCAGGGTGATTGATGGCTACACCTTC.

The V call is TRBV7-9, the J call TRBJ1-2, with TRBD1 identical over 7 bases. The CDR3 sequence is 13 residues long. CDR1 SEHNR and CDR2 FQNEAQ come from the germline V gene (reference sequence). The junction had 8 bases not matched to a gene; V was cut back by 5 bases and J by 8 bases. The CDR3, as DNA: TGTGCCAGCAGCAAACAGACAGGGATGGGCTACACCTTC. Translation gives CASSKQTGMGYTF.

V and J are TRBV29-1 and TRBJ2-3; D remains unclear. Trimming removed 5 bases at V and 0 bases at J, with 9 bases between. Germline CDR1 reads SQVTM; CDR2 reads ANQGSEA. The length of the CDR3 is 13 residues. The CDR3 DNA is TGCAGCGTTTGCCAGGATAGCACAGATACGCAGTATTTT. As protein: CSVCQDSTDTQYF.

CDR3 in amino acids: CASSEALRGDQPQHF. The CDR3 nucleotides are TGTGCCAGCAGTGAAGCGCTCAGGGGAGATCAGCCCCAGCATTTT. V gene TRBV6-1 combines with J gene TRBJ1-5; weak D call: TRBD1 (6 bases). The length of the CDR3 is 15 residues. Germline V gene data show CDR1 as MNHNS and CDR2 as SASEGT. Trimming removed 0 bases at V and 5 bases at J, with 11 bases between.

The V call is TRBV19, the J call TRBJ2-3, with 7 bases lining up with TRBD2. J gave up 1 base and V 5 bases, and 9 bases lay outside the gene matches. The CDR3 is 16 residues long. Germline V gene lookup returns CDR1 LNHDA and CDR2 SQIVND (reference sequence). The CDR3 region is CASSESLAVRTDTQYF. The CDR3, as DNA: TGTGCCAGTAGTGAATCTCTAGCGGTCCGCACAGATACGCAGTATTTT.

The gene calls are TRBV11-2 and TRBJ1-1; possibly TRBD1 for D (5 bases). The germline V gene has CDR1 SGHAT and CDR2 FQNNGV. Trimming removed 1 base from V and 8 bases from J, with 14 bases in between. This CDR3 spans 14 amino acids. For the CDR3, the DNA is TGTGCCAGCAGCTTAGCCCCACAGGCCGACGAAGCTTTCTTT. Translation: CASSLAPQADEAFF. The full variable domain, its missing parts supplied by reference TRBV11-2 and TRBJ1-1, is EAGVAQSPRYKIIEKRQSVAFWCNPISGHATLYWYQQILGQGPKLLIQFQNNGVVDDSQLPKDRFSAERLKGVDSTLKIQPAKLEDSAVYLCASSLAPQADEAFFGQGTRLTVV.

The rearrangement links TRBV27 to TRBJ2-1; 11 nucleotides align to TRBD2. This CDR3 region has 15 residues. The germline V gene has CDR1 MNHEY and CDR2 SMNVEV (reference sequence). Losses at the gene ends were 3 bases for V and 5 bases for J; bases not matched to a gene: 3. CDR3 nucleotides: TGTGCCAGCAGTTTCCCGGGACTAGCGGACAATGAGCAGTTCTTC. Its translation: CASSFPGLADNEQFF.

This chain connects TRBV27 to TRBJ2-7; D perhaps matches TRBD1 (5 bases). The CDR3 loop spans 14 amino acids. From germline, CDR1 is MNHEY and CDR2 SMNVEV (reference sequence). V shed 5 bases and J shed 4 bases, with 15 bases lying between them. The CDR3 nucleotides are TGTGCCAGCAGTCAGCACACAGGTCTGTACGAGCAGTACTTC. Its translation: CASSQHTGLYEQYF.

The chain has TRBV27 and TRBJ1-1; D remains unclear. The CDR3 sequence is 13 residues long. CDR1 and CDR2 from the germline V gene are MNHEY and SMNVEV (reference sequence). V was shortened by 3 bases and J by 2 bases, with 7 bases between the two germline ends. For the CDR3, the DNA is TGTGCCAGCAGTTTTGCGGGAAACACTGAAGCTTTCTTT. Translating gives CASSFAGNTEAFF.

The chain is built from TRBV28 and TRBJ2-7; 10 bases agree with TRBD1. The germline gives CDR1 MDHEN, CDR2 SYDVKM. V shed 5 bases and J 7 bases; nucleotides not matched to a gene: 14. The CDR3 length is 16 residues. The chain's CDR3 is CASSLWRTGGTREQYF. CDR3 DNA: TGTGCCAGCAGTCTGTGGCGGACAGGGGGAACGAGGGAGCAGTACTTC.

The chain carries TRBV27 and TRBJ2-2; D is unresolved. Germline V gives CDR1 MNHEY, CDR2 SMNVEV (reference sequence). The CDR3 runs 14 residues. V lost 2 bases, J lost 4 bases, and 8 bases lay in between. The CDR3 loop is CASSLQPGTGELFF. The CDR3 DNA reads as TGTGCCAGCAGTTTACAGCCGGGCACCGGGGAGCTGTTTTTT.